The 12 T cell receptor beta chains reported below all come from one sample, sequenced in a study of T cells after yellow fever vaccination. TCRdb recomputed calls from the 5' RACE reads with MiXCR, one row per CDR3 protein. Of hundreds of thousands of distinct CDR3 sequences listed, around 4.9% were seen once; the top ten hold around 3.5%. The sequenced sample was CD4+ T cells sorted from PBMCs, obtained on the day of the yellow fever booster vaccination. These receptors were taken from a man in his late teens or twenties who received the YFV17D yellow fever vaccine.

The rearrangement joins TRBV6-5 to TRBJ2-7; D may match TRBD1 or TRBD2 (5 bases each). The CDR3 contains 15 residues. The germline gives CDR1 MNHEY, CDR2 SVGAGI. Trimming took 5 bases from V and 4 from J, leaving 18 bases between them. The CDR3, as DNA: TGTGCCAGCAGTCCTCAGGGAGTCCTCTTTTACGAGCAGTACTTC. Residues: CASSPQGVLFYEQYF.

The chain has TRBV12-5 and TRBJ2-3; 7 nucleotides align to TRBD2. The CDR3 is made up of 13 amino acids. The trim removed 3 bases at V and 4 bases at J, leaving 1 base unmatched. Germline CDR1 reads LGHNT; CDR2 reads FRNRAP. Here the CDR3 DNA reads TGTGCTAGTGGTTTAGCGGGGTCAGATACGCAGTATTTT. Its protein product is CASGLAGSDTQYF. The complete variable domain, with remaining parts taken from reference TRBV12-5 and TRBJ2-3, reads DARVTQTPRHKVTEMGQEVTMRCQPILGHNTVFWYRQTMMQGLELLAYFRNRAPLDDSGMPKDRFSAEMPDATLATLKIQPSEPRDSAVYFCASGLAGSDTQYFGPGTRLTVL.

Only a few counts were recorded for this clonotype. V and J are TRBV19 and TRBJ1-5; 10 positions agree with TRBD1. After removal of 5 bases from V and 3 bases from J, the junction contained 7 bases not matched to a gene. This CDR3 comprises 16 residues. Germline loops: CDR1 LNHDA, CDR2 SQIVND (reference sequence). CDR3 residues: CASSHRDRGHNQPQHF. The CDR3 bases are TGTGCCAGTAGTCACCGGGACAGGGGACACAATCAGCCCCAGCATTTT.

This clonotype showed up just a few times. The chain combines TRBV12-3 or TRBV12-4 with TRBJ2-1; 9 bases agree with TRBD2. CDR3 length: 13 residues. The trim removed 5 bases at V and 8 bases at J, leaving 4 bases unmatched. CDR3 loop: CASSHSGGDEQFF. The CDR3 region has the DNA TGTGCCAGCAGTCATAGCGGGGGCGATGAGCAGTTCTTC.

This clonotype was observed a few times. The CDR3 protein is CATSPGQGITDTQYF. The CDR3 DNA follows: TGTGCCACTAGTCCGGGACAGGGGATAACAGATACGCAGTATTTT. The chain combines TRBV24-1 with TRBJ2-3; 10 bases are shared with TRBD1. CDR3 length: 15 amino acids. Germline V gives CDR1 KGHDR, CDR2 SFDVKD. V trimming: 10 bases; J trimming: 3 bases; junction bases outside the gene matches: 9.

This sequence joins TRBV5-4 and TRBJ2-3; D is possibly TRBD1 (5 bases). CDR1 is SGHNT, CDR2 YYREEE, per germline (reference sequence). Trimming took 0 bases from V and 5 from J, leaving 16 bases between them. CDR3 length: 16 amino acids. The DNA for the CDR3 is TGTGCCAGCAGCTTGGCCAAAAGGGGCGTTATAGATACGCAGTATTTT. This translates into CASSLAKRGVIDTQYF. Combining the CDR3 with reference TRBV5-4 and TRBJ2-3 gives the whole variable domain ETGVTQSPTHLIKTRGQQVTLRCSSQSGHNTVSWYQQALGQGPQFIFQYYREEENGRGNFPPRFSGLQFPNYSSELNVNALELDDSALYLCASSLAKRGVIDTQYFGPGTRLTVL.

Many counts were recorded for this clonotype. J is TRBJ2-3 and V is TRBV2; 13 bases are a match to TRBD2. Germline CDR1 and CDR2: SNHLY and FYNNEI. There are 16 residues in the CDR3. The V and J ends lost 6 bases and 4 bases, in that order; junction bases with no gene match: 7. This CDR3 is CASRLLAGGQPDTQYF. Here the CDR3 DNA reads TGTGCCAGCAGATTACTAGCGGGGGGGCAACCAGATACGCAGTATTTT.

The sample holds many counts of this clonotype. CDR3 amino acids: CASSLNTGLEQFF. The DNA of the CDR3 is TGTGCCAGCAGCTTAAACACAGGGCTGGAGCAGTTCTTC. The gene calls are TRBV7-3 and TRBJ2-1; D is possibly TRBD1 (6 bases). Germline V gene lookup returns CDR1 SGHTA and CDR2 FQGTGA. This CDR3 is built from 13 residues. V was cut by 1 base and J by 10 bases, with 11 bases left in between.

This clonotype was seen only a few times. The CDR3 DNA is TGTGCCAGCAGCATGGTTGGAGACACCGGGGAGCTGTTTTTT. Its translation is CASSMVGDTGELFF. The chain is built from TRBV7-9 and TRBJ2-2; D is uncertain. V was clipped by 5 bases and J by 3 bases, with 10 bases between them. CDR3 length: 14 amino acids. Germline V lookup: CDR1 SEHNR, CDR2 FQNEAQ (reference sequence).

The table lists this clonotype with a few counts. The chain recombines TRBV7-2 with TRBJ2-2; 7 bases agree with TRBD2. Germline loops: CDR1 SGHTA, CDR2 FQGNSA. This CDR3 is 15 amino acids long. The junction had 7 bases not matched to a gene; V was cut back by 3 bases and J by 6 bases. The CDR3, as DNA: TGTGCCAGCAGCTTTACGGGGGGTTCCCCCGGGGAGCTGTTTTTT. Translation: CASSFTGGSPGELFF.

This clonotype was counted a few times. The DNA for the CDR3 is TGCGCCAGCACCCGGGGGGGCACTGAAGCTTTCTTT. Protein product: CASTRGGTEAFF. The chain joins TRBV4-3 to TRBJ1-1, with D maybe TRBD1 (5 bases). The V and J ends lost 7 bases and 4 bases respectively, with 10 bases between them. The CDR3 is 12 residues long. Germline V gene sequence: CDR1 LGHNA, CDR2 YSLEER.

This clonotype turned up a few times. This chain links TRBV6-2 or TRBV6-3 with TRBJ2-7; 13 nucleotides match TRBD2. This CDR3 region has 15 residues. V gave up 6 bases and J gave up 3 bases; unmatched junction bases: 5. Germline CDR1 MNHEY, CDR2 SVGEGT. CDR3 in amino acids: CASSAGLAGIYEQYV. In DNA, the CDR3 is TGTGCCAGCAGCGCGGGACTAGCGGGGATCTACGAGCAGTACGTC.